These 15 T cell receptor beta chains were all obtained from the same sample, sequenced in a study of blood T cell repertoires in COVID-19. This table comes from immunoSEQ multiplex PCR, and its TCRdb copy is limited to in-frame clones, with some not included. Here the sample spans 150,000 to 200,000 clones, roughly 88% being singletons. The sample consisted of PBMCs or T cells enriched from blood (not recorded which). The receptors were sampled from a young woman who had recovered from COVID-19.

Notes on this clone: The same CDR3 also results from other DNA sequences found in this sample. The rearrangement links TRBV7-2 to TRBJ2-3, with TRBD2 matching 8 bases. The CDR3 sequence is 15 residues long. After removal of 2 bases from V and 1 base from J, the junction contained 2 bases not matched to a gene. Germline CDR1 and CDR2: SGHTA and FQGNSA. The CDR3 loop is CASSLQAGGTDTQYF. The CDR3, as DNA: TGTGCCAGCAGCTTACAAGCGGGGGGCACAGATACGCAGTATTTT. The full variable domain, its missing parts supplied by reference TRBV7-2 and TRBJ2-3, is GAGVSQSPSNKVTEKGKDVELRCDPISGHTALYWYRQSLGQGLEFLIYFQGNSAPDKSGLPSDRFSAERTGGSVSTLTIQRTQQEDSAVYLCASSLQAGGTDTQYFGPGTRLTVL.

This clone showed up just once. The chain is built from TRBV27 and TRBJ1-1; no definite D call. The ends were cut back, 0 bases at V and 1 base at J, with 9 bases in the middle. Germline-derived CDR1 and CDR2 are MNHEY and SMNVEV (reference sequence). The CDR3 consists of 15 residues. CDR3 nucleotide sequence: TGTGCCAGCAGTTTATCATGGGAGGCGAACACTGAAGCTTTCTTT. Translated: CASSLSWEANTEAFF.

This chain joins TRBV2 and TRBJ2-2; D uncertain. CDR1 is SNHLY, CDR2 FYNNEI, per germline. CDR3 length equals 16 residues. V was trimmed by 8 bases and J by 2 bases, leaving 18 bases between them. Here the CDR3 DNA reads TGTGCCAGCGTGAGGATCCAGAATCCAAACACCGGGGAGCTGTTTTTT. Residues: CASVRIQNPNTGELFF. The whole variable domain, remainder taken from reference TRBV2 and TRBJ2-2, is EPEVTQTPSHQVTQMGQEVILRCVPISNHLYFYWYRQILGQKVEFLVSFYNNEISEKSEIFDDQFSVERPDGSNFTLKIRSTKLEDSAMYFCASVRIQNPNTGELFFGEGSRLTVL.

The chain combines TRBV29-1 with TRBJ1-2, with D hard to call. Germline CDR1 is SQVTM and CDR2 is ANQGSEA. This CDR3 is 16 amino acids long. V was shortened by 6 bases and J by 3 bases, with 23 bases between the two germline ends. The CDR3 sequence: CSVEQFYSRPHYGYTF. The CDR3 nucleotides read TGCAGCGTCGAGCAGTTTTACAGCCGTCCACACTATGGCTACACCTTC. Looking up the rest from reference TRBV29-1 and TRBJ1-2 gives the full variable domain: SAVISQKPSRDICQRGTSLTIQCQVDSQVTMMFWYRQQPGQSLTLIATANQGSEATYESGFVIDKFPISRPNLTFSTLTVSNMSPEDSSIYLCSVEQFYSRPHYGYTFGSGTRLTVV.

CDR3 residues: CASSQVQGFQQFF. The CDR3 nucleotides are TGTGCCAGCAGCCAAGTTCAGGGGTTTCAGCAGTTCTTC. The V and J genes are TRBV3-1 (or the pseudogene TRBV3-2) and TRBJ2-1; possible D gene TRBD1, 6 bases. Germline lookup yields CDR1 LGHDT and CDR2 YNNKEL (reference sequence). Between the trimmed V and J ends, which lost 1 base and 11 bases, there was a span of 12 bases. CDR3 length equals 13 residues.

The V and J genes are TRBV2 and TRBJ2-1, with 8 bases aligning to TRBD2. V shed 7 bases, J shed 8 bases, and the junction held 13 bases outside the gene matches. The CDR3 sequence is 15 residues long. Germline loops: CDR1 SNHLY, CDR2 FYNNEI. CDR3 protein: CASTPRSGSRDEQFF. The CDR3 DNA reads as TGTGCCAGCACCCCCCGGAGCGGGAGTCGGGATGAGCAGTTCTTC. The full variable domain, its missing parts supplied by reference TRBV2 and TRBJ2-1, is EPEVTQTPSHQVTQMGQEVILRCVPISNHLYFYWYRQILGQKVEFLVSFYNNEISEKSEIFDDQFSVERPDGSNFTLKIRSTKLEDSAMYFCASTPRSGSRDEQFFGPGTRLTVL.

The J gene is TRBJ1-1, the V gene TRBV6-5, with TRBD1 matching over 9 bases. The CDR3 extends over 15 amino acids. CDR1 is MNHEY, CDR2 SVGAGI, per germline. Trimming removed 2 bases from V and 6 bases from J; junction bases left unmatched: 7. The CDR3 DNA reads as TGTGCCAGCAGTTACGGGGGGACAGGGTACGCTGAAGCTTTCTTT. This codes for CASSYGGTGYAEAFF.

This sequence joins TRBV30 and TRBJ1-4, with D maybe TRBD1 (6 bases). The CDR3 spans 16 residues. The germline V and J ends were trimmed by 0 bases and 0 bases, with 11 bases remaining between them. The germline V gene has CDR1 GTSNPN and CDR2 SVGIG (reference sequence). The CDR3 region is CAWSVGGAATNEKLFF. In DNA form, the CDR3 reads TGTGCCTGGAGTGTCGGGGGGGCCGCAACTAATGAAAAACTGTTTTTT.

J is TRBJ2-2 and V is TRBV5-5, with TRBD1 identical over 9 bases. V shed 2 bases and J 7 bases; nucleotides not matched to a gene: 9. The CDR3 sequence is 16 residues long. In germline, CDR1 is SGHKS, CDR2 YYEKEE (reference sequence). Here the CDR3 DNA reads TGTGCCAGCAGCTTACGGGACAGGGAATTGGGCGGGGAGCTGTTTTTT. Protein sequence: CASSLRDRELGGELFF.

CDR3: CASKQGASVYGYTF. The CDR3 DNA reads TGTGCCAGCAAACAGGGGGCCTCTGTTTATGGCTACACCTTC. This sequence joins TRBV6-6 and TRBJ1-2, with 9 positions matching TRBD1. CDR3 size: 14 residues. CDR1 and CDR2 (germline): MNHNY, SVGAGI (reference sequence). V lost 7 bases to trimming and J lost 5 bases; unmatched junction nucleotides: 8.

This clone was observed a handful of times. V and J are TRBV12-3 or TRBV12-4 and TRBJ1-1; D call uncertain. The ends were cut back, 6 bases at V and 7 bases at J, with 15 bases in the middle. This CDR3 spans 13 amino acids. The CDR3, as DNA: TGTGCCAGCAGCCCGACTCCCGGCGGTGAAGCTTTCTTT. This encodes CASSPTPGGEAFF.

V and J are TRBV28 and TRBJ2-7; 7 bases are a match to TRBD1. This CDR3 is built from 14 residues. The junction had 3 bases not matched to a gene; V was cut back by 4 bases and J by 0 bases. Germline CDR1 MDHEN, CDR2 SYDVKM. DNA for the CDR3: TGTGCCAGCAGTTCGGGACAGAACTCCTACGAGCAGTACTTC. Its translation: CASSSGQNSYEQYF.

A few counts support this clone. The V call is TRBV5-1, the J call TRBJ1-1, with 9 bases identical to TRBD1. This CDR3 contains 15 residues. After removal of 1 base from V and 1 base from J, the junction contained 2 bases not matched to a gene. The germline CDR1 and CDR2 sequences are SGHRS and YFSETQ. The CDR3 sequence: CASSLTGGPNTEAFF. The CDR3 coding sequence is TGCGCCAGCAGCTTGACAGGGGGCCCGAACACTGAAGCTTTCTTT.

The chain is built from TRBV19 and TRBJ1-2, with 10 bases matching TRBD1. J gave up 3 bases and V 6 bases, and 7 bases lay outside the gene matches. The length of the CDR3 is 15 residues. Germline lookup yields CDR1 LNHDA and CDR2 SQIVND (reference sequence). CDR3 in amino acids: CASSEGQGSYYGYTF. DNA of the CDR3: TGTGCCAGTAGCGAGGGACAGGGGTCCTACTATGGCTACACCTTC.

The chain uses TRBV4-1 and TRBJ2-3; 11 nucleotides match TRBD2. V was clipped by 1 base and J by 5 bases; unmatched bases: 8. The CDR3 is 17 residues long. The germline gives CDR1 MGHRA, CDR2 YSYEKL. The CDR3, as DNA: TGCGCCAGCAGCCAAGTCGGTAGCGGGGGGGCGAGAGATACGCAGTATTTT. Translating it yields CASSQVGSGGARDTQYF.